The clone carrying this TCR beta chain came up many times. Its antigen is currently unknown. Using MiXCR, TCRdb re-called clones from the PCR reads. This sample yields roughly 40,000 clones, of which 9.5% to 13% are seen a single time; roughly 9% belongs to the top ten. The data were taken from a study of metastatic and nonmetastatic thyroid tumors. Study context: A comparison of repertoires was made across blood and tumor or nodule tissue from malignant and benign thyroid patients. General study points: The study reportedly found significantly higher TCR beta diversity in malignant thyroid tumors than benign nodules, in blood and tumor.

None of the patients had undergone any treatment ahead of thyroid surgery. The source material was blood. This TCR derives from a male donor with papillary thyroid cancer or a benign thyroid nodule (not recorded which). Some clones in this sample may be carry-over from other donors' samples.

The CDR3 nucleotides are TGTGCCAGCAGTCATTTCCGGGACTACAACTACGAGCAGTACTTC. Protein: CASSHFRDYNYEQYF. The chain employs TRBV3-1 and TRBJ2-7, with 7 positions matching TRBD2. CDR1 and CDR2 from the germline V gene are LGHDT and YNNKEL (reference sequence). The ends lost 6 bases at V and 3 bases at J; junction bases unmatched: 11. This CDR3 spans 15 amino acids.